This TCR beta chain was obtained from a study of blood T cell repertoires in COVID-19. Study information: There were acute and convalescent COVID-19 samples, and they came from the United States, Italy and Spain. T cells, B-cell-depleted T cells, or PBMCs supplied cDNA or gDNA.

In the original analysis: Reference gene primer amplification in the assay estimated nucleated cell counts. Clones were read by immunoSEQ multiplex PCR, and TCRdb kept only the in-frame ones, dropping some. V and J calls and clone size follow that table, whereas D and trimming were derived from the DNA. The sample consists of 95,000 to 150,000 clones, around 74% of them appearing once. The length of the CDR3 is 13 residues. Germline assignment: CDR1 SQVTM and CDR2 ANQGSEA. V lost 7 bases, J lost 5 bases, and 18 bases lay in between. Sequencing was done on a sample of peripheral blood. This sequence originates from a man in his sixties with acute or convalescent COVID-19. J is TRBJ2-7 and V is TRBV29-1; D is unresolved. CDR3 protein: CSAKRGVPNEQYF. CDR3 bases: TGCAGCGCCAAGCGAGGAGTCCCGAACGAGCAGTACTTC.